These 27 T cell receptor beta chains were sequenced from one sample in a study of T cells in women clearing cervical HPV infection. Clones were sequenced by immunoSEQ multiplex PCR, and TCRdb holds only the in-frame ones, with some missing. The table lists over 30,000 clones. The sequencing input was blood buffy coat. The receptor set was obtained from a woman aged 18 to 75 with a cervical HPV16 infection that either progressed to CIN3+ or cleared (not recorded which).

On this clone itself: The read ends 3 residues early relative to the CDR3; the germline J gene fills the gap. The V gene is TRBV2, the J gene TRBJ1-3; D is undetermined. V was pared by 4 bases and J by 3 bases, with 10 bases between. CDR1 SNHLY and CDR2 FYNNEI come from the germline V gene. The CDR3 has 14 residues. The chain's CDR3 is CASSATKSGNTIYF. The CDR3 bases that were read are TGTGCCAGCAGTGCTACCAAGAGTGGAAACACC.

Turning to this clone: The sequence runs out 3 residues before the end of the CDR3; the remainder is reconstructed from the germline J gene. The chain couples TRBV10-2 to TRBJ1-3; 7 positions match TRBD1. CDR3 length: 15 amino acids. V gave up 2 bases and J gave up 3 bases; unmatched junction bases: 4. Germline V lookup: CDR1 WSHSY, CDR2 SAAADI. The sequenced part of the CDR3 DNA is TGCGCCAGCAGTGAGAGACAGGGACGTGGAAACACC. This codes for CASSERQGRGNT. The full CDR3 sequence reads CASSERQGRGNTIYF.

On this clone itself: The sequenced fragment ends 3 residues before the CDR3 boundary, so the rest is inferred from the germline J gene. J is TRBJ2-2 and V is TRBV20-1; the D is unclear. Germline CDR1 reads DFQATT; CDR2 reads SNEGSKA (reference sequence). The CDR3 spans 12 residues. The sequenced part of the CDR3 DNA is TGCAGTCCCAGCTCGGGTAATGAAAAG. Amino acid sequence: CSPSSGNEK. The complete CDR3 protein is CSPSSGNEKLFF.

About this clone: Sequencing ends 3 residues short of the CDR3 end; the germline J gene provides the rest. The V and J genes are TRBV10-3 and TRBJ2-3, with TRBD1 matching 10 bases. This CDR3 contains 14 residues. The germline gives CDR1 ENHRY, CDR2 SYGVKD. Unmatched junction bases numbered 6, after V lost 6 bases and J lost 6 bases. CDR3: CAIRTGQGLDTQYF. CDR3 DNA, as far as it was read: TGTGCCATCAGGACGGGACAGGGGTTGGATACG.

Worth noting for this clone: The sequence runs out 3 residues before the end of the CDR3; the remainder is reconstructed from the germline J gene. The gene calls are TRBV6-1 and TRBJ2-7; 7 bases are a match to TRBD1. Germline trimming cut 2 bases from V and 3 bases from J; bases unmatched to any gene: 7. This CDR3 has 15 residues. Germline CDR1 and CDR2: MNHNS and SASEGT. The chain's CDR3 is CASSESGQYFYEQYF. The DNA read from the CDR3 is TGTGCCAGCAGTGAATCGGGACAGTATTTCTACGAG.

A note on this clone: Read sequence stops 3 residues before the CDR3 end, and the germline J gene provides the missing end. The chain uses TRBV5-1 and TRBJ2-3, with 9 bases identical to TRBD1. This CDR3 spans 15 amino acids. V was pared by 2 bases and J by 2 bases, with 3 bases of the junction left unmatched. Germline lookup yields CDR1 SGHRS and CDR2 YFSETQ. CDR3 DNA (partial): TGCGCCAGCAGCTTAGAACAGGGGGCCACAGATACG. Amino acids: CASSLEQGATDT. The CDR3, in full, reads CASSLEQGATDTQYF.

About this clone: The read ends 3 residues before the CDR3 terminus; that terminus is restored from the germline J gene. The rearrangement joins TRBV30 to TRBJ2-5; a weak D match, TRBD2 (6 bases). The CDR3 extends over 13 amino acids. Germline V gene sequence: CDR1 GTSNPN, CDR2 SVGIG (reference sequence). V was trimmed by 5 bases and J by 1 base, leaving 11 bases between them. Incomplete CDR3 DNA: TGTGCCTGGGCGGGGCTCGTCCAAGAGACC. Its protein is CAWAGLVQET. The CDR3 in full is CAWAGLVQETQYF. Filled out from reference TRBV30 and TRBJ2-5, the complete variable domain reads SQTIHQWPATLVQPVGSPLSLECTVEGTSNPNLYWYRQAAGRGLQLLFYSVGIGQISSEVPQNLSASRPQDRQFILSSKKLLLSDSGFYLCAWAGLVQETQYFGPGTRLLVL.

Remarks on this clone: With the read ending 3 residues before the CDR3 end, the germline J gene is used to fill in that end. The chain joins TRBV10-3 to TRBJ1-6, with a weak D call TRBD1 (6 bases). The length of the CDR3 is 16 residues. The germline V gene has CDR1 ENHRY and CDR2 SYGVKD. With 8 bases removed from V and 4 bases from J, the gap between germline ends came to 18 bases. The part of the CDR3 DNA that was read is TGTGCCATCCAAGGGGGGGGGACGGTTTATAATTCACCC. This gives the protein CAIQGGGTVYNSP. The whole CDR3 region reads CAIQGGGTVYNSPLHF.

Comments on this clone: The read ends 3 residues shy of where the CDR3 ends; the end is completed using the germline J gene. The chain uses TRBV19 and TRBJ2-4, with 9 bases identical to TRBD1. V shed 5 bases and J 0 bases; nucleotides not matched to a gene: 8. The CDR3 length is 17 residues. Germline-derived CDR1 and CDR2 are LNHDA and SQIVND (reference sequence). CDR3 bases read: TGTGCCAGTAGTCTCGACGGGGACAGGGTAGCCAAAAACATT. Translated: CASSLDGDRVAKNI. The entire CDR3 is CASSLDGDRVAKNIQYF.

Details on this clone: The missing CDR3 end, 3 residues past where the read stops, is filled in from the germline J gene. This chain connects TRBV5-1 to TRBJ1-2; the D gene is possibly TRBD1 (5 bases). Per the germline V gene, CDR1 is SGHRS and CDR2 is YFSETQ. This CDR3 spans 14 amino acids. Partial CDR3 DNA: TGCGCCAGCAGAGGCCGCGGGGGTTCAGGGGGC. Protein product: CASRGRGGSGG. The whole CDR3 protein is CASRGRGGSGGYTF.

As concerns this clone: The CDR3 end lies 3 residues beyond the end of the read and is filled in from the germline J gene. J is TRBJ1-1 and V is TRBV6-2 or TRBV6-3; D may be TRBD1 (6 bases). Germline V gene data show CDR1 as MNHEY and CDR2 as SVGEGT. CDR3 size: 15 residues. V was trimmed by 5 bases and J by 2 bases, leaving 15 bases between them. CDR3 loop: CASSSHDRLNTEAFF. Incomplete CDR3 DNA: TGTGCCAGCAGTAGCCACGACAGGCTAAACACTGAA.

As regards this clone: The missing CDR3 end, 3 residues past where the read stops, is filled in from the germline J gene. This chain connects TRBV6-1 to TRBJ1-6; unclear D gene. The CDR3 contains 16 residues. Trimming left V 4 bases short and J 8 bases short, with 18 bases between. The germline V gene encodes CDR1 MNHNS and CDR2 SASEGT. Partial CDR3 DNA: TGTGCCAGCAGTGGAATGGACTCCGGGATAGATTCACCC. Amino acids: CASSGMDSGIDSP. From start to end, the CDR3 is CASSGMDSGIDSPLHF.

Note on this clone: The read falls 3 residues short of the CDR3 end, and the missing part is taken from the germline J gene. The chain employs TRBV19 and TRBJ2-2; 7 bases match TRBD1. V lost 4 bases, J lost 6 bases, and 8 bases stayed unmatched. Germline CDR1 and CDR2: LNHDA and SQIVND (reference sequence). There are 15 residues in the CDR3. The DNA read from the CDR3 is TGTGCCAGTAGTACGGGACAGCTCCTAGCCGGGGAG. This codes for CASSTGQLLAGE. The whole CDR3 region reads CASSTGQLLAGELFF. The variable domain in full, completed from reference TRBV19 and TRBJ2-2, reads DGGITQSPKYLFRKEGQNVTLSCEQNLNHDAMYWYRQDPGQGLRLIYYSQIVNDFQKGDIAEGYSVSREKKESFPLTVTSAQKNPTAFYLCASSTGQLLAGELFFGEGSRLTVL.

A word on this clone: The read ends 3 residues early relative to the CDR3; the germline J gene fills the gap. J is TRBJ2-3 and V is TRBV6-9; 9 nucleotides line up with TRBD2. The CDR3 is 16 residues long. Germline V gives CDR1 MNHGY, CDR2 SVAAGI. The V and J ends lost 5 bases and 2 bases, in that order; junction bases with no gene match: 8. Partial CDR3 DNA: TGTGCCAGCAGTGCGTCTAGCGGGGCACCCACAGATACG. It specifies CASSASSGAPTDT. The whole CDR3 is CASSASSGAPTDTQYF.

Remarks on this clone: The sequenced fragment ends 3 residues before the CDR3 boundary, so the rest is inferred from the germline J gene. The genes are TRBV20-1 and TRBJ1-2; D is unresolved. CDR3 length: 12 residues. The V gene's germline CDR1 is DFQATT and CDR2 SNEGSKA (reference sequence). V was clipped by 0 bases and J by 6 bases, with 8 bases between them. This CDR3 is CSARDVKHGYTF. CDR3 bases read: TGCAGTGCTAGAGATGTGAAGCATGGC.

In regard to this clone: The read is 3 residues too short to cover the CDR3 end, so that end is filled in from the germline J gene. The V gene is TRBV7-9, the J gene TRBJ2-4, with 7 positions matching TRBD1. The CDR3 totals 14 residues. The V gene's germline CDR1 is SEHNR and CDR2 FQNEAQ (reference sequence). The DNA read from the CDR3 is TGTGCCAGCAGCGTCCAGACAGGGAACTATGGT. Translation: CASSVQTGNYG. The entire CDR3 reads CASSVQTGNYGQYF.

Worth noting for this clone: The DNA ends 3 residues before the CDR3 does, and the rest of the CDR3 is filled in from the germline J gene. Other DNA sequences in the sample encode the same CDR3. J is TRBJ1-4 and V is TRBV5-4; 11 bases line up with TRBD1. Per the germline V gene, CDR1 is SGHNT and CDR2 is YYREEE (reference sequence). J was trimmed by 8 bases and V by 4 bases; bases with no gene match: 4. This CDR3 has 14 amino acids. Here the CDR3 reads CASSRGQGEEKLFF. The DNA read from the CDR3 is TGTGCCAGCAGCCGGGGACAGGGGGAGGAAAAA.

Details on this clone: The read finishes 3 residues shy of the CDR3 end, and the germline J gene is used to complete it. J is TRBJ2-5 and V is TRBV10-3; D unclear. The CDR3 runs 11 residues. The ends were cut back, 2 bases at V and 4 bases at J, with 2 bases in the middle. The germline V gene encodes CDR1 ENHRY and CDR2 SYGVKD. CDR3 DNA, as far as it was read: TGTGCCATCAGTGAGCGAGAGACC. It encodes CAISERET. The whole CDR3 protein is CAISERETQYF.

Notes on this clone: The read falls 3 residues short of the CDR3 end, and the missing part is taken from the germline J gene. The chain is built from TRBV7-3 and TRBJ1-2; D is undetermined. Germline V gene sequence: CDR1 SGHTA, CDR2 FQGTGA. V lost 5 bases, J lost 4 bases, and 20 bases lay in between. The length of the CDR3 is 16 residues. Partial CDR3 DNA: TGTGCCAGCAGCCCAACAGTCGCGTTTTCTTCCTATGGC. Residues: CASSPTVAFSSYG. The whole CDR3 region reads CASSPTVAFSSYGYTF.

Concerning this clone itself: With the read ending 3 residues before the CDR3 end, the germline J gene is used to fill in that end. The V call is TRBV6-1, the J call TRBJ1-5; D not certain. The germline V gene has CDR1 MNHNS and CDR2 SASEGT. The CDR3 is 14 residues long. V was trimmed by 1 base and J by 7 bases, leaving 11 bases between them. The DNA read from the CDR3 is TGTGCCAGCAGTGAAGTACCCGGCGGACAGCCC. Translated, it gives CASSEVPGGQP. The entire CDR3 is CASSEVPGGQPQHF.

Regarding this clone: The CDR3 extends 3 residues past the end of the read, so its final part is completed from the germline J gene. This sequence joins TRBV4-2 and TRBJ2-3; D remains unclear. The CDR3 covers 16 residues. The germline V and J ends were trimmed by 0 bases and 5 bases, with 15 bases remaining between them. In germline, CDR1 is LGHNA, CDR2 YNFKEQ. The DNA read from the CDR3 is TGTGCCAGCAGCCAAGACGGCATATTATCGGGAGATACG. This gives the protein CASSQDGILSGDT. The whole CDR3 sequence reads CASSQDGILSGDTQYF.

A note on this clone: The DNA ends 3 residues before the CDR3 does, and the rest of the CDR3 is filled in from the germline J gene. The V gene is TRBV30, the J gene TRBJ1-1; weak D call: TRBD1 (5 bases). Trimming took 4 bases from V and 4 from J, leaving 13 bases between them. The CDR3 sequence is 13 residues long. Germline V gene lookup returns CDR1 GTSNPN and CDR2 SVGIG (reference sequence). The chain's CDR3 is CAWNGWGGTEAFF. The CDR3 bases that were read are TGTGCCTGGAATGGATGGGGCGGCACTGAA.

Worth noting for this clone: Mismatch with germline at one junction end may stem from a read error. The DNA ends 3 residues before the CDR3 does, and the rest of the CDR3 is filled in from the germline J gene. This chain links TRBV4-2 with TRBJ1-6, with D hard to call. Germline V gene lookup returns CDR1 LGHNA and CDR2 YNFKEQ. The CDR3 is 14 residues long. This CDR3 is CASSQVQNNSPLHF. The DNA read from the CDR3 is TGCGCCAGCAGCCAAGTACAGAATAATTCACCC.

Comment on this clone: The read ends 3 residues before the CDR3 terminus; that terminus is restored from the germline J gene. V is TRBV5-8 and J is TRBJ1-2; TRBD1 is a possible D gene (5 bases). Trimming stripped 0 bases from V and 5 bases from J, with 8 bases between. The V gene's germline CDR1 is SGHTS and CDR2 YDEGEE. The CDR3 runs 13 residues. The sequenced part of the CDR3 DNA is TGTGCCAGCAGCTTGGGACCAGGGTATGGC. Its translation: CASSLGPGYG. The whole CDR3 region reads CASSLGPGYGYTF.

On this clone: Coverage ceases 3 residues before the CDR3 finishes, and the germline J gene fills in the end. The rearrangement uses TRBV12-3 or TRBV12-4 and TRBJ2-1, with 11 bases fitting TRBD2. This CDR3 contains 15 residues. Losses at the gene ends were 0 bases for V and 9 bases for J; bases not matched to a gene: 4. The CDR3 DNA, read in part, is TGTGCCAGCAGTTTAGCTAGCGGGGGGGTCGGTGAG. Protein: CASSLASGGVGE. The whole CDR3 region reads CASSLASGGVGEQFF.

Details on this clone: The CDR3 goes on 3 residues after the read ends, and that part is filled in from the germline J gene. The genes are TRBV13 and TRBJ1-2, with D unclear. The V gene's germline CDR1 is PRHDT and CDR2 FYEKMQ (reference sequence). The V gene lost 1 base and the J gene lost 7 bases, with 13 bases spanning the gap. This CDR3 region has 14 residues. The covered CDR3 bases are TGTGCCAGCAGCTTAGTCGCCCCAGATGCTGGC. It codes for CASSLVAPDAG. The whole CDR3 region reads CASSLVAPDAGYTF.

On this clone: From the germline J gene comes the end of the CDR3, since the read stops 3 residues before it. The rearrangement links TRBV18 to TRBJ1-1; D possibly corresponds to TRBD1 (6 bases). CDR3 size: 13 residues. Germline V gives CDR1 KGHSH, CDR2 LQKENI. Trimming cost V 4 bases and J 3 bases, with 9 bases left between them. CDR3 amino acids: CASSQNRDTEAFF. The covered CDR3 bases are TGTGCCAGCTCACAAAACAGGGACACTGAA.